The rows below give T cell receptor beta chains drawn from one sample of a study of T cells in localized non-small cell lung cancer. Libraries were prepared by immunoSEQ multiplex PCR; TCRdb keeps only in-frame clonotypes and omits some of them. The data contain approximately 63,000 clones, over 85% of them singletons. Source: peripheral blood, taken before any cancer treatment. These receptors were collected from a man aged 35 to 70 with stage I squamous cell lung carcinoma. CDR3s include the opening cysteine and the closing phenylalanine or tryptophan. A D gene is named only where the DNA matches it firmly. Clone size is given for some rows only: seen once, a few or many times, or a class if the clone is expanded.

V gene	CDR3 length	clone size	D gene	J gene	CDR3 DNA	CDR3 protein
TRBV30	13	-	-	TRBJ1-5	TGTGCCTGGAGTCGGCAGGGCTCACAGCCCCAGCATTTT	CAWSRQGSQPQHF
TRBV19	14	-	-	TRBJ1-1	TGTGCCAGTAGTATAGTCGCGGGGATCACTGAAGCTTTCTTT	CASSIVAGITEAFF
TRBV18	16	once	-	TRBJ1-5	TGTGCCAGCTCACCACTTCTTTCTTCGGGGGATCAGCCCCAGCATTTT	CASSPLLSSGDQPQHF
TRBV2	15	-	TRBD1	TRBJ1-4	TGTGCCAGCAGTGAAGTGACAGGGGGCCGAGAAAAACTGTTTTTT	CASSEVTGGREKLFF
TRBV7-2	13	-	-	TRBJ1-2	TGTGCCAGCAGCTTAGACCCCTCGGGTGGCTACACCTTC	CASSLDPSGGYTF
TRBV28	12	-	-	TRBJ2-2	TGTGCCAGCAGTTTAGAGGTTGGAGGGCTGTTTTTT	CASSLEVGGLFF
TRBV19	14	-	-	TRBJ1-4	TGTGCCAGTACTCGGACGGGCCCCTTTGAAAAACTGTTTTTT	CASTRTGPFEKLFF
TRBV9	14	-	TRBD1	TRBJ2-1	TGTGCCAGCAGCGAAAGGACAGGGGTTGATGAGCAGTTCTTC	CASSERTGVDEQFF
TRBV30	15	-	-	TRBJ2-6	TGTGCCTGGAGGACACTTAGCTCTGGGGCCAACGTCCTGACTTTC	CAWRTLSSGANVLTF
TRBV7-8	16	-	TRBD1	TRBJ2-2	TGTGCCAGCAGCCCTGGGACAGGGACGTTGACCGGGGAGCTGTTTTTT	CASSPGTGTLTGELFF
TRBV9	14	-	-	TRBJ2-3	TGTGCCAGCAGCGTCGTATCCCGGGCAGATACGCAGTATTTT	CASSVVSRADTQYF
TRBV7-2	16	-	-	TRBJ2-4	TGTGCCAGCAGCTTAATGGGGGCGCAGGGATGGAACATTCAGTACTTC	CASSLMGAQGWNIQYF
TRBV7-2	13	-	-	TRBJ1-1	TGTGCCAGCAGCTTAGGTGGGGGGAGGAAAGCTTTCTTT	CASSLGGGRKAFF
TRBV19	16	-	-	TRBJ2-7	TGTGCCAGTAGTGTCGGACTATACCTCGATAACTACGAGCAGTACTTC	CASSVGLYLDNYEQYF
TRBV10-3	14	-	TRBD2	TRBJ2-2	TGTGCCACTGGACTAGCGGCGAACACCGGGGAGCTGTTTTTT	CATGLAANTGELFF
TRBV2	15	-	-	TRBJ2-5	TGTGCCAGCAGTGTTATACGAAGGGCCCAAGAGACCCAGTACTTC	CASSVIRRAQETQYF
TRBV7-9	15	-	TRBD1	TRBJ1-3	TGTGCCAGCAGCTCCCGGGACAGGGGGCTGGACACCATATATTTT	CASSSRDRGLDTIYF
TRBV11-2	15	-	-	TRBJ2-1	TGTGCCAGCAGCCGAAGCCGGGCAGGGGACAATGAGCAGTTCTTC	CASSRSRAGDNEQFF
TRBV29-1	15	-	TRBD2	TRBJ2-1	TGCAGCGTCGAGGGGGCGGGAGGGCCGTTCAATGAGCAGTTCTTC	CSVEGAGGPFNEQFF
TRBV29-1	14	once	TRBD2	TRBJ2-2	TGCAGTGGGACTAGCGCGACGAACACCGGGGAGCTGTTTTTT	CSGTSATNTGELFF
TRBV7-2	15	-	-	TRBJ1-3	TGTGCCAGCAGCTTCAGTGAAGGGCCTGGAAACACCATATATTTT	CASSFSEGPGNTIYF
TRBV7-9	15	-	TRBD1	TRBJ2-7	TGTGCCAGCAGCTTAGAGGGGGACAGGGGCTACGAGCAGTACTTC	CASSLEGDRGYEQYF
TRBV7-3	14	-	TRBD2	TRBJ2-3	TGTGCCAGCAGCCCCGCGGGAGGGACAGATACGCAGTATTTT	CASSPAGGTDTQYF
TRBV4-3	13	-	-	TRBJ1-5	TGCGCCAGCAGCCAAGATCGGGGAACGCCCCAGCATTTT	CASSQDRGTPQHF
TRBV7-6	16	-	-	TRBJ2-2	TGTGCCAGCAGCCCGACCATCTTAGCTGGGTACGGGGAGCTGTTTTTT	CASSPTILAGYGELFF
TRBV5-6	14	-	-	TRBJ2-7	TGTGCCAGCAGCTTGCAGGCCATCCACTACGAGCAGTACTTC	CASSLQAIHYEQYF